This TCR beta chain appears in the sequencing data of a study of Graves' ophthalmopathy and Graves' hyperthyroidism. The wider study: Before any treatment, peripheral blood was taken at the initial diagnosis.

This clonotype showed up many times. Amplification of TCR beta CDR3 regions used RNA transcripts. Investigators did first-round RT-PCR with HTBI primers, then second-round multiplex PCR. TCRdb used MiXCR to reprocess the multiplex PCR reads, holding one entry per CDR3 protein. This sample carries 300,000 to 400,000 distinct CDR3 sequences, approximately 17% of them seen once, and the ten largest clones take roughly 2.6%. Sequenced input: peripheral blood. This clonotype was sampled from an adult woman with stable Graves' hyperthyroidism.

The CDR3 DNA reads as TGTGCCAGCAGTCAAACACAGGGGAACTATGGCTACACCTTC. Translated, it gives CASSQTQGNYGYTF. V is TRBV28 and J is TRBJ1-2; 7 bases agree with TRBD1. This CDR3 is built from 14 residues. V gave up 5 bases and J gave up 2 bases; unmatched junction bases: 5. Germline V gene data show CDR1 as MDHEN and CDR2 as SYDVKM.